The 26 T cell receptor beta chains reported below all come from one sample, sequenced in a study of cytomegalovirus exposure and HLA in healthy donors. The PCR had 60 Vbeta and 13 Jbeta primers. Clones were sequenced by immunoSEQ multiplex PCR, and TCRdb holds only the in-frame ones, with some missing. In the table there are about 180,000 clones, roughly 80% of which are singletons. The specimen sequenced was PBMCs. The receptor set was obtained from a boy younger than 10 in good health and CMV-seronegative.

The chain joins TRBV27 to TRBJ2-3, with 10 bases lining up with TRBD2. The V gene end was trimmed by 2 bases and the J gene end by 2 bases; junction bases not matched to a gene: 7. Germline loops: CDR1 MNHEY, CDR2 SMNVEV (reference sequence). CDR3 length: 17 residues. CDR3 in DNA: TGTGCCAGCAGTTTACTAAGCCTAGCGGGGGTCACAGATACGCAGTATTTT. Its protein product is CASSLLSLAGVTDTQYF.

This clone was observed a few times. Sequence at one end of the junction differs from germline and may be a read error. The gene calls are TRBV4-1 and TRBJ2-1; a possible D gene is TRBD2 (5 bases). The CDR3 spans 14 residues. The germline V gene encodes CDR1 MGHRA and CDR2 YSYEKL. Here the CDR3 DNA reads TGCGCCAGCACCCAAGCCCATCACGGGGATGAGCAGTTCTTC. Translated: CASTQAHHGDEQFF.

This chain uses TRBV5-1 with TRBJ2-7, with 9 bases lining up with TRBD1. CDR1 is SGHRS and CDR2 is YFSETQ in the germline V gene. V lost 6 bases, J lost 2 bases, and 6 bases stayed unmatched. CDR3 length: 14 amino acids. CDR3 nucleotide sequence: TGCGCCAGCATGTTTGACAGGGGGGCCTACGAGCAGTACTTC. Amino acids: CASMFDRGAYEQYF.

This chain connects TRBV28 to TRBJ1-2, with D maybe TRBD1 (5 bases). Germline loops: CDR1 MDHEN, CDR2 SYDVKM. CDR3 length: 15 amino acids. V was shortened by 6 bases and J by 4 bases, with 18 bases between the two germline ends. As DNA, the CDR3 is TGTGCCAGCAGGGGTCCCCCACAGGAAACCTATGGCTACACCTTC. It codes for CASRGPPQETYGYTF.

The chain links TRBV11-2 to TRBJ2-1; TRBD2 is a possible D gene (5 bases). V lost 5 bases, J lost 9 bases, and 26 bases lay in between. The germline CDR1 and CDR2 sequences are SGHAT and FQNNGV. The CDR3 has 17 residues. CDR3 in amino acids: CASSRITGSPTEAEQFF. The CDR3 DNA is TGTGCCAGCAGCCGGATAACGGGATCCCCAACTGAAGCTGAGCAGTTCTTC.

The CDR3 bases are TGTGCCAGCAGCCCAGGGGGCGGGACAGATACGCAGTATTTT. Translated: CASSPGGGTDTQYF. The chain couples TRBV7-3 to TRBJ2-3, with 8 bases fitting TRBD1. Trimming cost V 5 bases and J 3 bases; bases outside gene matches: 4. This CDR3 contains 14 residues. Germline V lookup: CDR1 SGHTA, CDR2 FQGTGA.

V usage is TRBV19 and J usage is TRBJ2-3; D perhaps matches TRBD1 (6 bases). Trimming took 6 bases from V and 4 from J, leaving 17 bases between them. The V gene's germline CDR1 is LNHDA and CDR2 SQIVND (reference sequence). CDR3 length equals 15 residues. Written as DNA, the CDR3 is TGTGCCAGTAGGGTAACTCAACAGGGCCCAGATACGCAGTATTTT. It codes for CASRVTQQGPDTQYF.

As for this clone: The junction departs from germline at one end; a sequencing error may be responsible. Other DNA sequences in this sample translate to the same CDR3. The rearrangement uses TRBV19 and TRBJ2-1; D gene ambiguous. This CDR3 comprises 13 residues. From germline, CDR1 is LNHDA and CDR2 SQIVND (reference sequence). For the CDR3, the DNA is TGTGCCAGCAGTATAGGCCTTCGCGATGAGCAGTTCTTC. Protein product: CASSIGLRDEQFF.

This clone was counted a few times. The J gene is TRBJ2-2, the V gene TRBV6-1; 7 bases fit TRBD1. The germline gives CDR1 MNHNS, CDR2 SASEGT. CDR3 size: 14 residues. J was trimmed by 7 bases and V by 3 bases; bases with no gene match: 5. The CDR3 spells CASSDTGVGGELFF. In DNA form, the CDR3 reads TGTGCCAGCAGTGATACAGGGGTCGGCGGGGAGCTGTTTTTT.

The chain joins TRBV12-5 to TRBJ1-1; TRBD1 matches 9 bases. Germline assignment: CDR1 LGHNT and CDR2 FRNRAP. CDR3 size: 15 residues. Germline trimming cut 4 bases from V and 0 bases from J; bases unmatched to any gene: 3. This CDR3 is CASGSTGGMNTEAFF. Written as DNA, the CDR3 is TGTGCTAGTGGTTCGACAGGGGGGATGAACACTGAAGCTTTCTTT.

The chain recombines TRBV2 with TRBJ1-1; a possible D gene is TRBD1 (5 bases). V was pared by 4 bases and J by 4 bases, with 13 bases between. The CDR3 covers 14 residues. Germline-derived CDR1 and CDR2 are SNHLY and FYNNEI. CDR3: CASSAGGGSTEAFF. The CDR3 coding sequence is TGTGCCAGCAGTGCCGGGGGGGGAAGCACTGAAGCTTTCTTT.

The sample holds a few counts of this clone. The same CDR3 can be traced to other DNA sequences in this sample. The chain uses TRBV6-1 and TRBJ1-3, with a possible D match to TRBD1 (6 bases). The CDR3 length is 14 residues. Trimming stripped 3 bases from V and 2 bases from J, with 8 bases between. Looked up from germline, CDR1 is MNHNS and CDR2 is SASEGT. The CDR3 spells CASSEQGTGNTIYF. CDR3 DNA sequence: TGTGCCAGCAGTGAGCAGGGGACTGGAAACACCATATATTTT.

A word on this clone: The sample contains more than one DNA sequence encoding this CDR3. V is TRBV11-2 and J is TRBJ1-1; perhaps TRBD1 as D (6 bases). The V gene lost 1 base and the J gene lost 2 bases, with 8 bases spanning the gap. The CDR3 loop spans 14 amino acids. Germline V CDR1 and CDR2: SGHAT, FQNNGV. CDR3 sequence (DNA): TGTGCCAGCAGCTTAGGCAGGGGTAACACTGAAGCTTTCTTT. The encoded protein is CASSLGRGNTEAFF.

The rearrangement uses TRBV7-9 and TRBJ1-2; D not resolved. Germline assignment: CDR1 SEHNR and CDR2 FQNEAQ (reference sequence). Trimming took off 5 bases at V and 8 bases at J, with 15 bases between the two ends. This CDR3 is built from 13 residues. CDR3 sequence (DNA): TGTGCCAGCAGCCTGACCCGAGGGCAGGGCTACACCTTC. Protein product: CASSLTRGQGYTF.

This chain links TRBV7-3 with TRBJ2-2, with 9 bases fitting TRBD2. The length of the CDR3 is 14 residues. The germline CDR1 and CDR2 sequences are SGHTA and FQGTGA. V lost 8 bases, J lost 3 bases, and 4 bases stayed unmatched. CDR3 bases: TGTGCCAGCGCTAGCGGGACAGACACCGGGGAGCTGTTTTTT. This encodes CASASGTDTGELFF.

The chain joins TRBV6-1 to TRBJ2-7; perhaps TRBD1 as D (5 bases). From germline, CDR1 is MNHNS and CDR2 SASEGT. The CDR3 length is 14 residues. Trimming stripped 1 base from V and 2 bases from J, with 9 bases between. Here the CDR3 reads CASSEGGSAYEQYF. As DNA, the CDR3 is TGTGCCAGCAGTGAAGGGGGCAGTGCCTACGAGCAGTACTTC.

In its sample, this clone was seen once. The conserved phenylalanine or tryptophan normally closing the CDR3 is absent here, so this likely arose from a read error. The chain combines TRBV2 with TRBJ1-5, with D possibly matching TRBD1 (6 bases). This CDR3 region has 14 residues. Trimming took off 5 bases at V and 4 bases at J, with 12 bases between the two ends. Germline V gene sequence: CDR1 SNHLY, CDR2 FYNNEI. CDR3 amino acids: CASSHSDSNQPQHV. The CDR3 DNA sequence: TGTGCCAGCAGTCACTCGGACAGTAATCAGCCCCAGCATGTT.

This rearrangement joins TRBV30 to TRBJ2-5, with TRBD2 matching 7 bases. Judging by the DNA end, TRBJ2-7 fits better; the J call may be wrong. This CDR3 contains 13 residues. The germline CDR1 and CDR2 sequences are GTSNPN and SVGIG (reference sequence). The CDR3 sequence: CAWMRDYSYEQYF. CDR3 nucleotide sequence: TGTGCCTGGATGCGGGACTACTCCTACGAGCAGTACTTC.

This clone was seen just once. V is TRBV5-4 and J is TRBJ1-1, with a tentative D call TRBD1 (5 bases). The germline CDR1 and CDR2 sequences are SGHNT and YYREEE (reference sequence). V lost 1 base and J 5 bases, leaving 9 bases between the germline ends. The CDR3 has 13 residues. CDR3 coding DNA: TGTGCCAGCAGCTTGCAGGGTACAACTGAAGCTTTCTTT. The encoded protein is CASSLQGTTEAFF.

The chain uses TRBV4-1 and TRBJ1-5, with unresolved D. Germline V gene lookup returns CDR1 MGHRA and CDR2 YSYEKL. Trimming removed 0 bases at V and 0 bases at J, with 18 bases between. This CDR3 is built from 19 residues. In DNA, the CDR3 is TGCGCCAGCAGCCAAGATATCCAGTTCACCCGTTATAGCAATCAGCCCCAGCATTTT. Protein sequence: CASSQDIQFTRYSNQPQHF.

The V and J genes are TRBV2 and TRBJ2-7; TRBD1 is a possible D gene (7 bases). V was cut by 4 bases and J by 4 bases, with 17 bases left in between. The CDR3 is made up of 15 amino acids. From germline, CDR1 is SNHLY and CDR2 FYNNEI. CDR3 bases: TGTGCCAGCAGTGCGTTAGTGACAGGGAGGTACGAGCAGTACTTC. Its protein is CASSALVTGRYEQYF.

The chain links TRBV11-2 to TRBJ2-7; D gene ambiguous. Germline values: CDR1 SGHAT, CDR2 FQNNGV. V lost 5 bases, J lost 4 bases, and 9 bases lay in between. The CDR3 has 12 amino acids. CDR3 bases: TGTGCCAGCAGCCATAGCATTTACGAGCAGTACTTC. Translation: CASSHSIYEQYF.

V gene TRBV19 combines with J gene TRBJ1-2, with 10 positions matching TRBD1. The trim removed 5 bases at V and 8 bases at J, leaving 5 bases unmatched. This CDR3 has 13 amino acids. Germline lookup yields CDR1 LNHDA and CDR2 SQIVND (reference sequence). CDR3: CASSPGTGEGYTF. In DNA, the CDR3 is TGTGCCAGTAGTCCCGGGACAGGGGAGGGCTACACCTTC.

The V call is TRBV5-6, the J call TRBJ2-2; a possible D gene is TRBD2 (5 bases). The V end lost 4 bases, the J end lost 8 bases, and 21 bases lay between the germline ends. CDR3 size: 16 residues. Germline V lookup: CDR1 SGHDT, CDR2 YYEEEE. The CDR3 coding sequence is TGTGCCAGCAGCCGGACGCGGGTCAGGCAGACTGGGGAGCTGTTTTTT. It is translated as CASSRTRVRQTGELFF.

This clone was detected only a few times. DNA for the CDR3: TGTGCCAGCAGCTTTAACAGGAACACTGAAGCTTTCTTT. Translated: CASSFNRNTEAFF. The chain carries TRBV7-9 and TRBJ1-1; D call uncertain. The V and J ends lost 3 bases and 1 base respectively, with 6 bases between them. The germline V gene encodes CDR1 SEHNR and CDR2 FQNEAQ (reference sequence). The CDR3 contains 13 residues.

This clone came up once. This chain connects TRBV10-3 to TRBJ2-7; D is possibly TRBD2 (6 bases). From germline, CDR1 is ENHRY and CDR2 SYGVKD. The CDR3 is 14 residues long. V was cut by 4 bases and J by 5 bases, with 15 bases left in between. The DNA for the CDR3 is TGTGCCATCAGTGTAGCTGGAGGGTTTGACGAGCAGTACTTC. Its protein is CAISVAGGFDEQYF.